The rows below give T cell receptor beta chains drawn from one sample of a study of T-cell memory formation after mild COVID-19. TCRdb analysed the 5' RACE reads with MiXCR anew, one entry per CDR3 protein. The sample comprises more than 150,000 distinct CDR3 sequences, about 18% of which are singletons, and 3.9% rests with the top ten. Sequencing was carried out using PBMCs or a T cell subset sorted from them (not recorded which). Receptors originate from a young man who had mild COVID-19 (a few samples of this study predate the infection). Cell type and time point are not known. CDR3s include the opening cysteine and the closing phenylalanine or tryptophan. The order of the fields is J gene, clone size, V gene, D gene, CDR3 DNA, CDR3 protein. D genes are given only for firm matches. Rows may omit the clone size; those that give it use once, few, many or a size class.

J gene: TRBJ2-7
clone size: few
V gene: TRBV18
D gene: NA
CDR3 DNA: TGTGCCAGCTCACCATACCCGGGCGAGCAGTACTTC
CDR3 protein: CASSPYPGEQYF

J gene: TRBJ1-2
clone size: NA
V gene: TRBV28
D gene: TRBD1
CDR3 DNA: TGTGCCAGCAGTTCAGGGGGTGGCTACACCTTC
CDR3 protein: CASSSGGGYTF

J gene: TRBJ2-2
clone size: few
V gene: TRBV11-2
D gene: TRBD1
CDR3 DNA: TGTGCCAGCAGCCGTGGGACAGCACGACACACCGGGGAGCTGTTTTTT
CDR3 protein: CASSRGTARHTGELFF

J gene: TRBJ2-1
clone size: few
V gene: TRBV5-5
D gene: NA
CDR3 DNA: TGTGCCAGCAGCCTACCGAACAGCTATGAGCAGTTCTTC
CDR3 protein: CASSLPNSYEQFF

J gene: TRBJ1-2
clone size: NA
V gene: TRBV5-5
D gene: NA
CDR3 DNA: TGTGCCAGCAGCTCTTCCCTGGCGAAGTACTATGGCTACACCTTC
CDR3 protein: CASSSSLAKYYGYTF

J gene: TRBJ2-3
clone size: many
V gene: TRBV6-5
D gene: NA
CDR3 DNA: TGTGCCAGCAGTTACTCAGTAGGGGCAGATACGCAGTATTTT
CDR3 protein: CASSYSVGADTQYF

J gene: TRBJ1-1
clone size: NA
V gene: TRBV25-1
D gene: TRBD1
CDR3 DNA: TGTGCCAGCAGTGCGACAGGGGTTTGGACTGAAGCTTTCTTT
CDR3 protein: CASSATGVWTEAFF

J gene: TRBJ1-6
clone size: NA
V gene: TRBV25-1
D gene: NA
CDR3 DNA: TGTGCCAGCAGTGAAGGGGCACCCCTCCACTTT
CDR3 protein: CASSEGAPLHF

J gene: TRBJ1-1
clone size: NA
V gene: TRBV7-2
D gene: NA
CDR3 DNA: TGTGCCAGCAGCTTTCATGACGGGAACACTGAAGCTTTCTTT
CDR3 protein: CASSFHDGNTEAFF

J gene: TRBJ2-5
clone size: NA
V gene: TRBV9
D gene: NA
CDR3 DNA: TGTGCCAGCAGCGCGCAAAACCAAGAGACCCAGTACTTC
CDR3 protein: CASSAQNQETQYF

J gene: TRBJ1-1
clone size: NA
V gene: TRBV12-3/TRBV12-4
D gene: NA
CDR3 DNA: TGTGCCAGCAGTGGGGTTACTGAAGCTTTCTTT
CDR3 protein: CASSGVTEAFF

J gene: TRBJ1-3
clone size: few
V gene: TRBV5-1
D gene: NA
CDR3 DNA: TGCGCCAGCAGCTTGGAAGGGATGGGAAACACCATATATTTT
CDR3 protein: CASSLEGMGNTIYF

J gene: TRBJ1-1
clone size: few
V gene: TRBV7-2
D gene: NA
CDR3 DNA: TGTGCCAGCAGCCACAGACAGGCAGGGAACACTGAAGCTTTCTTT
CDR3 protein: CASSHRQAGNTEAFF

J gene: TRBJ2-2
clone size: medium-sized
V gene: TRBV3-1
D gene: TRBD2
CDR3 DNA: TGTGCCAGCAGCCCCGGACTAGCGGGGGTCTCGAACACCGGGGAGCTGTTTTTT
CDR3 protein: CASSPGLAGVSNTGELFF

J gene: TRBJ1-1
clone size: NA
V gene: TRBV6-2/TRBV6-3
D gene: NA
CDR3 DNA: TGTGCCAGCAGTTGGGGTCGCACTGAAGCTTTCTTT
CDR3 protein: CASSWGRTEAFF

J gene: TRBJ2-2
clone size: NA
V gene: TRBV5-4
D gene: NA
CDR3 DNA: TGTGCCAGCAGCTTGGTGATGGGGTCTCTGAACACCGGGGAGCTGTTTTTT
CDR3 protein: CASSLVMGSLNTGELFF

J gene: TRBJ2-5
clone size: NA
V gene: TRBV7-7
D gene: NA
CDR3 DNA: TGTGCTAGCAGCCGCAACTATCAGGGGCGGGAGACCCAGTACTTC
CDR3 protein: CASSRNYQGRETQYF

J gene: TRBJ2-5
clone size: NA
V gene: TRBV18
D gene: NA
CDR3 DNA: TGTGCCAGCTCACCAAAGGACGCCGTCCAAGAGACCCAGTACTTC
CDR3 protein: CASSPKDAVQETQYF

J gene: TRBJ1-2
clone size: many
V gene: TRBV12-3/TRBV12-4
D gene: NA
CDR3 DNA: TGTGCCAGCAGTTTTGCCGCAGGGAACTATGGCTACACCTTC
CDR3 protein: CASSFAAGNYGYTF

J gene: TRBJ1-2
clone size: NA
V gene: TRBV5-1
D gene: NA
CDR3 DNA: TGCGCCAGCAGCTTACCTGGCCCCCGGTACACCTTC
CDR3 protein: CASSLPGPRYTF

J gene: TRBJ2-1
clone size: few
V gene: TRBV3-1
D gene: NA
CDR3 DNA: TGTGCCAGCAGCCTTAAGGGGGGTGTTGAGCAGTTCTTC
CDR3 protein: CASSLKGGVEQFF

J gene: TRBJ2-3
clone size: NA
V gene: TRBV20-1
D gene: NA
CDR3 DNA: TGCAGTGCTAAGCTTGCAGATACGCAGTATTTT
CDR3 protein: CSAKLADTQYF

J gene: TRBJ2-5
clone size: few
V gene: TRBV5-1
D gene: NA
CDR3 DNA: TGCGCCAGCAGCTTGGGGGGGAACCAAGAGACCCAGTACTTC
CDR3 protein: CASSLGGNQETQYF

J gene: TRBJ1-6
clone size: few
V gene: TRBV30
D gene: TRBD1
CDR3 DNA: TGTGCCTGGAAAAGGACAGGGGAAAGCTCACCCCTCCACTTT
CDR3 protein: CAWKRTGESSPLHF

J gene: TRBJ2-7
clone size: NA
V gene: TRBV6-2/TRBV6-3
D gene: NA
CDR3 DNA: TGTGCCAGCAGCCACGTTACCTACGAGCAGTACTTC
CDR3 protein: CASSHVTYEQYF

J gene: TRBJ2-7
clone size: few
V gene: TRBV4-2
D gene: NA
CDR3 DNA: TGTGCCAGCAGCCAAGCTGCTTCGAGGTCTCACGAGCAGTACTTC
CDR3 protein: CASSQAASRSHEQYF

J gene: TRBJ2-3
clone size: few
V gene: TRBV27
D gene: TRBD2
CDR3 DNA: TGTGCCAGCAGTTTCCGCGGACTAGCGGGGCGATCAGATACGCAGTATTTT
CDR3 protein: CASSFRGLAGRSDTQYF

J gene: TRBJ2-1
clone size: few
V gene: TRBV20-1
D gene: NA
CDR3 DNA: TGCAGTCAAAGACGGAACAATGAGCAGTTCTTC
CDR3 protein: CSQRRNNEQFF

J gene: TRBJ1-5
clone size: few
V gene: TRBV12-3/TRBV12-4
D gene: NA
CDR3 DNA: TGTGCCAGCAGTTTCTCAGGGAGAGGAGGGCAGCCCCAGCATTTT
CDR3 protein: CASSFSGRGGQPQHF

J gene: TRBJ2-5
clone size: few
V gene: TRBV4-3
D gene: NA
CDR3 DNA: TGCGCCAGCAGCCACCGCAAAGGGTCCGGAGAGACCCAGTACTTC
CDR3 protein: CASSHRKGSGETQYF

J gene: TRBJ2-7
clone size: NA
V gene: TRBV12-3/TRBV12-4
D gene: NA
CDR3 DNA: TGTGCCAGCAGTTTCTACTCCCACTCCTACGAGCAGTACTTC
CDR3 protein: CASSFYSHSYEQYF

J gene: TRBJ2-3
clone size: NA
V gene: TRBV15
D gene: TRBD2
CDR3 DNA: TGTGCCACCAGCAGAGAAGGCGGCTCTAGCGGGGACCGCACAGATACGCAGTATTTT
CDR3 protein: CATSREGGSSGDRTDTQYF

J gene: TRBJ2-1
clone size: NA
V gene: TRBV7-9
D gene: TRBD2
CDR3 DNA: TGTGCCAGCAGCTCTAGCGGGGGGGCCGTTAATGAGCAGTTCTTC
CDR3 protein: CASSSSGGAVNEQFF

J gene: TRBJ2-2
clone size: medium-sized
V gene: TRBV6-4
D gene: NA
CDR3 DNA: TGTGCCAGCAGTGACAGGGACACCGGGGAGCTGTTTTTT
CDR3 protein: CASSDRDTGELFF

J gene: TRBJ2-3
clone size: NA
V gene: TRBV20-1
D gene: TRBD2
CDR3 DNA: TGCAGTGCTCCTAAAGCGGGGCTTAGCACAGATACGCAGTATTTT
CDR3 protein: CSAPKAGLSTDTQYF

J gene: TRBJ2-7
clone size: few
V gene: TRBV4-1
D gene: NA
CDR3 DNA: TGCGCCAGCAGCAACGGGGGCGGGGGTGTCTACGAGCAGTACTTC
CDR3 protein: CASSNGGGGVYEQYF

J gene: TRBJ2-1
clone size: few
V gene: TRBV24-1
D gene: NA
CDR3 DNA: TGTGCCACCGGCGAAGGCAATGAGCAGTTCTTC
CDR3 protein: CATGEGNEQFF

J gene: TRBJ2-3
clone size: NA
V gene: TRBV12-3/TRBV12-4
D gene: NA
CDR3 DNA: TGTGCCAGCAGTTTAGGGGACGGGAGACGCACAGATACGCAGTATTTT
CDR3 protein: CASSLGDGRRTDTQYF

J gene: TRBJ2-2
clone size: NA
V gene: TRBV19
D gene: TRBD1
CDR3 DNA: TGTGCCAGTACCCCCCCCCGGGACAGGAGCACCGGGGAGCTGTTTTTT
CDR3 protein: CASTPPRDRSTGELFF

J gene: TRBJ2-1
clone size: few
V gene: TRBV4-3
D gene: TRBD2
CDR3 DNA: TGCGCCAGCAGCCCGGACGTAAGCGGGGGGGCCAATGAGCAGTTCTTC
CDR3 protein: CASSPDVSGGANEQFF

J gene: TRBJ1-3
clone size: NA
V gene: TRBV4-3
D gene: NA
CDR3 DNA: TGCGCCAGCAGCCATAGTCCCCCGGCTGGAAACACCATATATTTT
CDR3 protein: CASSHSPPAGNTIYF

J gene: TRBJ1-2
clone size: few
V gene: TRBV9
D gene: NA
CDR3 DNA: TGTGCCAGCAGCGTAGTGCTTAACTATGGCTACACCTTC
CDR3 protein: CASSVVLNYGYTF

J gene: TRBJ1-2
clone size: NA
V gene: TRBV2
D gene: NA
CDR3 DNA: TGTGCCAGCACTGAGATCCAGCCAGCTAACTATGGCTACACCTTC
CDR3 protein: CASTEIQPANYGYTF

J gene: TRBJ2-3
clone size: few
V gene: TRBV7-3
D gene: NA
CDR3 DNA: TGTGCCAGCAGCCCTCAGGACACAGGGGAGGGAGATACGCAGTATTTT
CDR3 protein: CASSPQDTGEGDTQYF

J gene: TRBJ1-3
clone size: few
V gene: TRBV4-3
D gene: TRBD1
CDR3 DNA: TGCGCCAGCAGCCCTACGACAGGGGCTGGAAACACCATATATTTT
CDR3 protein: CASSPTTGAGNTIYF

J gene: TRBJ1-2
clone size: NA
V gene: TRBV5-6
D gene: TRBD1
CDR3 DNA: TGTGCCAGCAGACCCGGGACAGTCCATGGCTACACCTTC
CDR3 protein: CASRPGTVHGYTF

J gene: TRBJ2-5
clone size: NA
V gene: TRBV20-1
D gene: TRBD2
CDR3 DNA: TGCAGTGCCCATAGCGGGGGGGCGAAGACCCAGTACTTC
CDR3 protein: CSAHSGGAKTQYF

J gene: TRBJ2-7
clone size: few
V gene: TRBV7-9
D gene: TRBD1
CDR3 DNA: TGTGCCAGCAGCTTAGGGGGACAGGGCTACGAGCAGTACTTC
CDR3 protein: CASSLGGQGYEQYF

J gene: TRBJ1-1
clone size: NA
V gene: TRBV5-1
D gene: NA
CDR3 DNA: TGCGCCAGCAGCCGAGACCGAATGAACACTGAAGCTTTCTTT
CDR3 protein: CASSRDRMNTEAFF

J gene: TRBJ1-2
clone size: NA
V gene: TRBV5-1
D gene: NA
CDR3 DNA: TGCGCCAGCAGCTTGGATTGGGGCGGGACCTGGGATGGCTACACCTTC
CDR3 protein: CASSLDWGGTWDGYTF